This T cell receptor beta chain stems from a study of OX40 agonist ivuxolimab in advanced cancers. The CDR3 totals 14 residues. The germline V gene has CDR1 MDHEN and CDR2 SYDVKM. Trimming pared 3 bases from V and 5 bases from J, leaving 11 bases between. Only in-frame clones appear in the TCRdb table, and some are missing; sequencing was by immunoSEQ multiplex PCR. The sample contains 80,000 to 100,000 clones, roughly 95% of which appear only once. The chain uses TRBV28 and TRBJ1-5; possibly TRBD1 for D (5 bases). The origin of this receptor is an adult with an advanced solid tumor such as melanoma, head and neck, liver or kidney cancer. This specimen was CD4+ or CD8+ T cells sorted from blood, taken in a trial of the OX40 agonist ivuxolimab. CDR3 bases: TGTGCCAGCAGTTTGGGGTGGGACCATCAGCCCCAGCATTTT. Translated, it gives CASSLGWDHQPQHF.